The 8 T cell receptor beta chains listed next were all sequenced from one sample in a study of T cells expressing NK-cell markers (dated by TCRdb to the early 2020s). Library generation was performed with 5' RACE. The run used an Illumina HiSeq 2000. TCRdb reprocessed the public reads and reports one entry per CDR3 protein sequence, without DNA. The sample's table covers some 390,000 distinct CDR3 sequences. Roughly 10% of the sample is taken by the ten largest. Sequencing was carried out using blood T cells: a sorted CD56 or NKG2C T cell subset, CD4+ or CD8+ T cells, or bulk PBMC T cells (not recorded which). The receptor source for this set is a woman between 50 and 59 years old in good health. Donor details come from another sample of the same person, matched by shared clones.

The rearrangement joins TRBV29-1 to TRBJ2-1; TCRdb selects TRBD1, and the lack of DNA leaves this call unchecked. The CDR3 is 15 residues long. The V gene's germline CDR1 is SQVTM and CDR2 ANQGSEA. The CDR3 loop is CSVTPGRGSYNEQFF.

The chain has TRBV10-2 and TRBJ2-7; TCRdb's D call of TRBD2 is untestable without DNA. CDR3 length: 16 residues. Germline CDR1 is WSHSY and CDR2 is SAAADI. CDR3 region: CASSESGGTYPYEQYF.

This rearrangement joins TRBV11-2 to TRBJ2-1; TCRdb gives TRBD1 as the D gene, but with no DNA this cannot be confirmed. CDR3 size: 15 residues. Germline assignment: CDR1 SGHAT and CDR2 FQNNGV. The CDR3 here is CASSLGWTAYNEQFF.

The chain has TRBV12-3 or TRBV12-4 and TRBJ2-3; the D gene TCRdb calls, TRBD2, cannot be checked with no DNA. The CDR3 runs 15 residues. The CDR3 sequence is CASSIRDLPTDTQYF.

The chain recombines TRBV27 with TRBJ2-3; TCRdb reports TRBD1, a call that lacks DNA to check it against. Germline V lookup: CDR1 MNHEY, CDR2 SMNVEV (reference sequence). CDR3 length: 16 residues. CDR3 amino acids: CASSFPGQGGTDTQYF.

V is TRBV5-1 and J is TRBJ2-7; TCRdb proposes TRBD2, but this gene call is untestable without DNA. Germline values: CDR1 SGHRS, CDR2 YFSETQ. The CDR3 extends over 16 amino acids. The chain's CDR3 is CASSLGGPGLANEQYF.

The V and J genes are TRBV5-8 and TRBJ1-5; the TCRdb D gene call, TRBD1, has no DNA to confirm it. Germline CDR1 is SGHTS and CDR2 is YDEGEE. The length of the CDR3 is 11 residues. This CDR3 is CASSPGQPQHF.

The chain carries TRBV20-1 and TRBJ2-1. The CDR3 sequence is 12 residues long. Germline V CDR1 and CDR2: DFQATT, SNEGSKA (reference sequence). CDR3 in amino acids: CSASRPKGEQFF.